This TCR beta chain was sequenced in a study of blood T cell repertoires in COVID-19. Overall study context: Acute and convalescent COVID-19 samples came from the United States, Italy and Spain. In each case, the material was cDNA or gDNA derived from T cells, B-cell-depleted T cells, or PBMCs.

This CDR3 is built from 16 residues. Sequencing was performed with immunoSEQ multiplex PCR; in TCRdb, only in-frame clones are kept and a portion is missing. The data contain more than 110,000 clones, 84% of them singletons. The clonotype was recovered from a woman aged 80 or over in a cohort sampled during active or convalescent COVID-19. Sequencing was performed on peripheral blood. This sequence joins TRBV12-1 and TRBJ2-3; the table's D call TRBD1 went unverified against the DNA. TRBV12-1 is a pseudogene. CDR3 in amino acids: CASSFYRAHGTDTQYF. CDR3 bases: TGTGCCAGCAGCTTTTACAGGGCCCATGGCACAGATACGCAGTATTTT.